The TCR beta chain under discussion was sequenced for a study of shared T cell receptors in the human thymus. V was pared by 3 bases and J by 0 bases, with 7 bases between. This CDR3 has 13 residues. Per the germline V gene, CDR1 is SGDLS and CDR2 is YYNGEE. Some clones are missing from TCRdb's copy, which holds only in-frame ones; the method was immunoSEQ multiplex PCR. The data contain about 660,000 clones, approximately 88% of them singletons. Another study also made use of these data, one on human thymus T cells. That source notes: Having surgery to correct congenital heart defects, healthy Finnish infants acted as the donors. Obtained as resections during corrective heart surgery, the thymus tissue was then studied. There appeared to be biased usage of V and J genes in thymic and blood repertoires. Reports from related research described highly overlapping thymic repertoires among unrelated individuals.

This chain links TRBV9 with TRBJ2-7; D remains unclear. Sequencing was performed on thymocytes. The source of this sequence is a boy under three years old with a congenital heart defect. CDR3 nucleotide sequence: TGTGCCAGCAGCGCACCGGGCTCCTACGAGCAGTACTTC. It specifies CASSAPGSYEQYF.